The 29 T cell receptor beta chains presented below share a single source sample, sequenced in a study of blood T cell repertoires in COVID-19. Produced via immunoSEQ multiplex PCR; TCRdb's table is partial and in-frame only. The repertoire has over 85,000 clones, 65% to 90% of them found once; the top ten carry roughly 25%. The sample taken for sequencing was peripheral blood. The receptor set was obtained from a man aged 60-69 years with acute or convalescent COVID-19.

V is TRBV4-2 and J is TRBJ2-5; the match to TRBD2 covers 12 bases. CDR1 and CDR2 from the germline V gene are LGHNA and YNFKEQ. The CDR3 is 15 amino acids. Trimming cost V 4 bases and J 5 bases; bases outside gene matches: 5. This CDR3 reads CASSLLAGGGETQYF. The CDR3 bases are TGTGCCAGCAGCCTCCTAGCGGGGGGGGGTGAGACCCAGTACTTC.

The J gene is TRBJ1-1, the V gene TRBV27; possible D gene TRBD1, 5 bases. V lost 3 bases, J lost 0 bases, and 8 bases lay in between. The germline gives CDR1 MNHEY, CDR2 SMNVEV (reference sequence). The CDR3 is 14 residues long. CDR3 loop: CASSFRELNTEAFF. The CDR3 nucleotides are TGTGCCAGCAGTTTCAGGGAACTGAACACTGAAGCTTTCTTT.

A few counts support this clone. The chain couples TRBV3-1 (or the pseudogene TRBV3-2) to TRBJ1-6; TRBD1 matches 9 bases. Germline CDR1 and CDR2: LGHDT and YNNKEL (reference sequence). Losses at the gene ends were 4 bases for V and 6 bases for J; bases not matched to a gene: 7. CDR3 length equals 16 residues. CDR3: CASSPHPGQGNSPLHF. CDR3 DNA sequence: TGTGCCAGCAGCCCCCACCCGGGACAGGGTAATTCACCCCTCCACTTT.

This rearrangement joins TRBV6-6 to TRBJ1-2, with D perhaps TRBD1 (5 bases). The CDR3 loop spans 18 amino acids. Germline loops: CDR1 MNHNY, CDR2 SVGAGI (reference sequence). The V end was cut by 5 bases, the J end by 2 bases, with 24 bases between. The CDR3 region is CASSRVGGYRPQNYGYTF. In DNA form, the CDR3 reads TGTGCCAGCAGTCGGGTTGGGGGGTATCGCCCACAAAACTATGGCTACACCTTC.

A remark on this clone: The conserved closing phenylalanine or tryptophan is absent in this CDR3, likely reflecting a read error. The DNA is left out, because the CDR3 cannot be placed on it with certainty; the CDR3 is given as TCRdb lists it. The chain combines TRBV5-8 with TRBJ1-2; the DNA was not used to check the table's D call, TRBD1. The CDR3 extends over 15 residues, inclusive of both ends. Germline lookup yields CDR1 SGHTS and CDR2 YDEGEE. The CDR3 here is CASSLMGTVTDSPPE.

This clone was picked up a small number of times. J is TRBJ2-1 and V is TRBV6-2 or TRBV6-3, with TRBD1 matching 10 bases. Per the germline V gene, CDR1 is MNHEY and CDR2 is SVGEGT. CDR3 length: 15 amino acids. J lost 6 bases, V lost 5 bases, and 7 bases had no gene match. CDR3 nucleotide sequence: TGTGCCAGCAGTAGCCGGGACAGGGGAGGCAATGAGCAGTTCTTC. Its translation: CASSSRDRGGNEQFF.

This rearrangement joins TRBV28 to TRBJ2-5, with D possibly matching TRBD2 (6 bases). Trimming cost V 5 bases and J 2 bases, with 18 bases left between them. Per the germline V gene, CDR1 is MDHEN and CDR2 is SYDVKM. The CDR3 length is 16 residues. CDR3 sequence reads: CASSRLVEGLQETQYF. Written as DNA, the CDR3 is TGTGCCAGCAGTAGACTAGTTGAGGGTTTACAAGAGACCCAGTACTTC. Drawing the rest from reference TRBV28 and TRBJ2-5, the complete variable domain is DVKVTQSSRYLVKRTGEKVFLECVQDMDHENMFWYRQDPGLGLRLIYFSYDVKMKEKGDIPEGYSVSREKKERFSLILESASTNQTSMYLCASSRLVEGLQETQYFGPGTRLLVL.

This chain joins TRBV4-1 and TRBJ1-2; the D gene is possibly TRBD1 (5 bases). Germline V gene sequence: CDR1 MGHRA, CDR2 YSYEKL. The V end was cut by 1 base, the J end by 4 bases, with 19 bases between. The CDR3 runs 17 residues. CDR3 nucleotides: TGCGCCAGCAGCCAAGCAAGGAGAGACAGCGAATTCTATGGCTACACCTTC. Protein: CASSQARRDSEFYGYTF.

This clone was seen a handful of times. The J gene is TRBJ2-5, the V gene TRBV6-5, with D maybe TRBD2 (5 bases). Germline CDR1 reads MNHEY; CDR2 reads SVGAGI. The CDR3 is 13 residues long. V was shortened by 6 bases and J by 5 bases, with 13 bases between the two germline ends. CDR3 sequence: CASSYQRLETQYF. The CDR3 region has the DNA TGTGCCAGCAGCTACCAGCGGTTGGAGACCCAGTACTTC.

CDR3 bases: TGTGCCAGCAGCTCGGACAGATTGATTGAGACCCAGTACTTC. Its translation is CASSSDRLIETQYF. This chain connects TRBV7-2 to TRBJ2-5, with D possibly TRBD1 on 6 matching bases. There are 14 residues in the CDR3. CDR1 is SGHTA and CDR2 is FQGNSA in the germline V gene. V lost 4 bases to trimming and J lost 5 bases, with 14 bases between them.

The V and J genes are TRBV30 and TRBJ1-5, with D uncertain. The CDR3 contains 12 residues. Germline V gives CDR1 GTSNPN, CDR2 SVGIG (reference sequence). V lost 0 bases to trimming and J lost 12 bases, with 12 bases between them. CDR3 amino acids: CAWSVAESLQHF. The CDR3 DNA is TGTGCCTGGAGTGTCGCCGAGTCGCTCCAGCATTTT. Full variable domain (remainder filled in from reference TRBV30 and TRBJ1-5): SQTIHQWPATLVQPVGSPLSLECTVEGTSNPNLYWYRQAAGRGLQLLFYSVGIGQISSEVPQNLSASRPQDRQFILSSKKLLLSDSGFYLCAWSVAESLQHFGDGTRLSIL.

The V and J genes are TRBV18 and TRBJ1-1, with D tentatively TRBD1 (6 bases). The CDR3 covers 13 residues. CDR1 is KGHSH and CDR2 is LQKENI in the germline V gene. V gave up 3 bases and J gave up 7 bases, with 12 bases separating them. This chain's CDR3 is CASSPGTRGEAFF. In DNA form, the CDR3 reads TGTGCCAGCTCACCCGGGACACGCGGTGAAGCTTTCTTT.

This clone was found many times. This chain joins TRBV9 and TRBJ2-2, with 8 nucleotides matching TRBD2. Germline assignment: CDR1 SGDLS and CDR2 YYNGEE. V was clipped by 0 bases and J by 4 bases; unmatched bases: 2. This CDR3 has 15 residues. The CDR3 is CASSVAGGSTGELFF. In nucleotides, the CDR3 is TGTGCCAGCAGCGTAGCGGGGGGGTCCACCGGGGAGCTGTTTTTT.

V gene TRBV3-1 (or the pseudogene TRBV3-2) combines with J gene TRBJ2-3; D might be TRBD2 (6 bases). CDR1 is LGHDT and CDR2 is YNNKEL in the germline V gene (reference sequence). The CDR3 has 16 residues. V was shortened by 4 bases and J by 1 base, with 15 bases between the two germline ends. The CDR3, as DNA: TGTGCCAGCAGCCCCCGGTGGAGCGGGCGCACAGATACGCAGTATTTT. Translation: CASSPRWSGRTDTQYF.

This chain connects TRBV28 to TRBJ1-4, with D possibly matching TRBD1 (6 bases). The CDR3 has 12 amino acids. V gave up 7 bases and J gave up 8 bases, with 11 bases separating them. Germline loops: CDR1 MDHEN, CDR2 SYDVKM. The DNA of the CDR3 is TGTGCCAGCAATACAGGGAAAGAAAAACTGTTTTTT. This encodes CASNTGKEKLFF.

Here the CDR3 DNA reads TGCAGTGTTGGGCCAGATACGCAGTATTTT. Protein sequence: CSVGPDTQYF. The V gene is TRBV20-1, the J gene TRBJ2-3; D unresolved. Germline assignment: CDR1 DFQATT and CDR2 SNEGSKA (reference sequence). Trimming pared 7 bases from V and 4 bases from J, leaving 6 bases between. The CDR3 has 10 amino acids.

The genes are TRBV7-2 and TRBJ1-6; D gene uncertain. Germline V gives CDR1 SGHTA, CDR2 FQGNSA. The CDR3 is made up of 12 amino acids. The germline V and J ends were trimmed by 1 base and 9 bases, with 4 bases remaining between them. In DNA, the CDR3 is TGTGCCAGCAGCTTAGGCGTTTCACCCCTCCACTTT. This gives the protein CASSLGVSPLHF.

This clone was seen a few times. The chain employs TRBV28 and TRBJ2-1; 12 nucleotides match TRBD2. This CDR3 has 15 amino acids. The trim removed 2 bases at V and 6 bases at J, leaving 2 bases unmatched. Germline V lookup: CDR1 MDHEN, CDR2 SYDVKM. As DNA, the CDR3 is TGTGCCAGCAGTTTACTAGCGGGGGGGCGCAATGAGCAGTTCTTC. Translation gives CASSLLAGGRNEQFF.

The rearrangement joins TRBV12-2 to TRBJ1-2; TRBD1 reflects the table's D call only, with no check against the DNA. TRBV12-2 is assigned pseudogene status. The CDR3 covers 18 residues. CDR3 amino acids: CASRFTDRCSDKLGGYTF. CDR3 bases: TGTGCAAGTCGCTTTACAGATCGATGCTCGGACAAGCTGGGTGGCTACACCTTC.

This chain uses TRBV6-5 with TRBJ1-2; TRBD1 agrees at 9 bases. The V gene end was trimmed by 7 bases and the J gene end by 7 bases; junction bases not matched to a gene: 10. CDR3 length: 14 residues. The germline CDR1 and CDR2 sequences are MNHEY and SVGAGI. CDR3 coding DNA: TGTGCCAGCACCCAAGGGGACAGGGCCGGTGGCTACACCTTC. This codes for CASTQGDRAGGYTF.

This sequence joins TRBV27 and TRBJ2-7, with D perhaps matching TRBD2 (6 bases). Germline CDR1 MNHEY, CDR2 SMNVEV (reference sequence). The V end lost 1 base, the J end lost 9 bases, and 22 bases lay between the germline ends. The CDR3 sequence is 16 residues long. DNA for the CDR3: TGTGCCAGCAGTTTATTAGGCAGCCGGACCGTCGGGGGGCAGTACTTC. Translated: CASSLLGSRTVGGQYF.

The chain employs TRBV19 and TRBJ1-5, with a possible D match to TRBD1 (6 bases). The CDR3 extends over 14 amino acids. Germline V lookup: CDR1 LNHDA, CDR2 SQIVND (reference sequence). V gave up 10 bases and J gave up 7 bases, with 20 bases separating them. CDR3 coding DNA: TGTGCCACTACGGGGGGGGGCTGGGAGCAGCCCCAGCATTTT. Amino acid sequence: CATTGGGWEQPQHF.

Here the CDR3 reads CASSDRQGADEQYF. CDR3 in DNA: TGTGCCAGCAGCGACAGACAGGGGGCGGACGAGCAGTACTTC. The chain couples TRBV28 to TRBJ2-7; the match to TRBD1 covers 10 bases. The germline V gene has CDR1 MDHEN and CDR2 SYDVKM. The V and J ends lost 6 bases and 5 bases, in that order; junction bases with no gene match: 7. The CDR3 runs 14 residues.

The CDR3 is CASSYVTGRAFF. DNA of the CDR3: TGTGCCAGCAGCTACGTGACAGGGAGGGCTTTCTTT. This chain uses TRBV7-2 with TRBJ1-1; 7 bases map to TRBD1. The CDR3 contains 12 residues. Germline V gene data show CDR1 as SGHTA and CDR2 as FQGNSA. V shed 4 bases, J shed 11 bases, and the junction held 7 bases outside the gene matches.

This chain connects TRBV28 to TRBJ1-3; TRBD1 is a possible D gene (6 bases). Trimming removed 6 bases at V and 2 bases at J, with 11 bases between. CDR3 length: 14 residues. The germline V gene has CDR1 MDHEN and CDR2 SYDVKM. CDR3 protein: CASRTGATGNTIYF. The CDR3, as DNA: TGTGCCAGCAGGACAGGTGCGACTGGAAACACCATATATTTT.

The sample holds a few counts of this clone. The gene calls are TRBV5-1 and TRBJ2-3, with TRBD2 matching 11 bases. V trimming: 4 bases; J trimming: 0 bases; junction bases outside the gene matches: 1. This CDR3 comprises 15 residues. CDR1 and CDR2 (germline): SGHRS, YFSETQ. The CDR3 nucleotides are TGCGCCAGCAGCCGGACTAGCGGGAGCACAGATACGCAGTATTTT. Its protein is CASSRTSGSTDTQYF. Supplemented by reference TRBV5-1 and TRBJ2-3, the full variable domain reads KAGVTQTPRYLIKTRGQQVTLSCSPISGHRSVSWYQQTPGQGLQFLFEYFSETQRNKGNFPGRFSGRQFSNSRSEMNVSTLELGDSALYLCASSRTSGSTDTQYFGPGTRLTVL.

In its sample, this clone was seen once. The chain links TRBV19 to TRBJ1-5; 7 nucleotides agree with TRBD1. The CDR3 sequence is 15 residues long. V trimming: 3 bases; J trimming: 0 bases; junction bases outside the gene matches: 2. CDR1 is LNHDA, CDR2 SQIVND, per germline (reference sequence). The CDR3 protein is CASSIGQVSNQPQHF. CDR3 DNA sequence: TGTGCCAGTAGTATCGGACAGGTTAGCAATCAGCCCCAGCATTTT.

J is TRBJ1-6 and V is TRBV7-9; maybe TRBD1 (5 bases). Trimming took 5 bases from V and 7 from J, leaving 9 bases between them. CDR3 length: 13 amino acids. CDR1 is SEHNR and CDR2 is FQNEAQ in the germline V gene (reference sequence). DNA of the CDR3: TGTGCCAGCAGCGGGGAGGGGAATTCACCCCTCCACTTT. This sequence encodes CASSGEGNSPLHF.

The V and J genes are TRBV18 and TRBJ1-2; D gene ambiguous. The germline V and J ends were trimmed by 3 bases and 8 bases, with 16 bases remaining between them. This CDR3 comprises 14 residues. Germline CDR1 is KGHSH and CDR2 is LQKENI. CDR3 DNA: TGTGCCAGCTCACCTTGGGCAGGCCCCGAGGGCTACACCTTC. Protein sequence: CASSPWAGPEGYTF.